The rows below give T cell receptor beta chains drawn from one sample of a study of T cells in Graves' hyperthyroidism and ophthalmopathy. TCRdb reanalysed the multiplex PCR reads using MiXCR and keeps one entry per CDR3 protein. The data contain hundreds of thousands of distinct CDR3 sequences, approximately 14% of them singletons. Specimen: blood. Every receptor here comes from a woman aged 30 to 39 with Graves' hyperthyroidism. Both conserved end residues are part of each CDR3. The D gene is left open where the match is weak. Clone size appears in some rows only: once, few, many, or a class for an expanded clone.

TRBJ1-1 | NA | many | TRBV6-1 | TGTGCCACCTTAGTGGGGAACACTGAAGCTTTCTTT | CATLVGNTEAFF
TRBJ2-1 | TRBD2 | NA | TRBV15 | TGTGCCACCAGCAGAGCAGCGGGACCCAGTCTCGACAATGAGCAGTTCTTC | CATSRAAGPSLDNEQFF
TRBJ2-7 | TRBD2 | many | TRBV10-3 | TGTGCCATCAGTGATTTCCGGGGGGGGCGAGACTCCTACGAGCAGTACTTC | CAISDFRGGRDSYEQYF
TRBJ2-3 | NA | NA | TRBV12-3/TRBV12-4 | TGTGCCAGCAGTTTTCGGGCACTACGGTCAGATACGCAGTATTTT | CASSFRALRSDTQYF
TRBJ1-4 | NA | many | TRBV28 | TGTGCCAGCAGGGACAGCCTTAATGAAAAACTGTTTTTT | CASRDSLNEKLFF
TRBJ1-4 | NA | few | TRBV3-1 | TGTGCCAGCAGACAGGGAGGGAATGAAAAACTGTTTTTT | CASRQGGNEKLFF
TRBJ1-4 | NA | NA | TRBV4-1 | TGCGCCAGCAGCCCTAACTCCGGGAAACTGTTTTTT | CASSPNSGKLFF
TRBJ2-1 | TRBD2 | few | TRBV3-1 | TGTGCCAGTAGACTAGCGGGAGGGCTCCATGAGCAGTTCTTC | CASRLAGGLHEQFF
TRBJ2-1 | TRBD2 | many | TRBV12-3/TRBV12-4 | TGTGCCAGCAGTTTAGGGACTAGCGGGAGACCTCCGGATGAGCAGTTCTTC | CASSLGTSGRPPDEQFF
TRBJ2-1 | TRBD2 | NA | TRBV7-3 | TGTGCCAGCAGCTTTTTTGCGGGAGGGTACAATGAGCAGTTCTTC | CASSFFAGGYNEQFF
TRBJ1-1 | NA | many | TRBV29-1 | TGCAGCGTTGAACGCCGAATGAACACTGAAGCTTTCTTT | CSVERRMNTEAFF
TRBJ1-2 | TRBD1 | NA | TRBV25-1 | TGTGCCAGCAGTCGGGACAGGGAGGGCGGCTACACCTTC | CASSRDREGGYTF
TRBJ2-7 | NA | NA | TRBV19 | TGTGCCAGTTCCGACTTAGCTAGCAGTTCCTACGAGCAGTACTTC | CASSDLASSSYEQYF
TRBJ2-1 | NA | NA | TRBV28 | TGTGCCAGCTCCCCCCCAGTCTCCTACAATGAGCAGTTCTTC | CASSPPVSYNEQFF
TRBJ2-7 | TRBD2 | many | TRBV18 | TGTGCCAGCTCACCGAATAGCGGGCCCTCCTACGAGCAGTACTTC | CASSPNSGPSYEQYF
TRBJ1-5 | NA | few | TRBV20-1 | TGCAGTGCTAGAAGGTCTGAATATAGCAATCAGCCCCAGCATTTT | CSARRSEYSNQPQHF
TRBJ1-3 | TRBD1 | few | TRBV28 | TGTGCCAGCAGTTTAGGACAGGGCCGCACCATATATTTT | CASSLGQGRTIYF
TRBJ2-1 | NA | NA | TRBV10-2 | TGCGCCAGCAGTGAGAAGAATGAGCAGTTCTTC | CASSEKNEQFF
TRBJ2-1 | TRBD2 | many | TRBV10-3 | TGTGCCATCGGTCTGGTAGCGGGAGATGAGCAGTTCTTC | CAIGLVAGDEQFF
TRBJ2-7 | NA | many | TRBV28 | TGTGCCAGCAGTCACCTAGATGTAGCGGAAACATCCTACGAGCAGTACTTC | CASSHLDVAETSYEQYF